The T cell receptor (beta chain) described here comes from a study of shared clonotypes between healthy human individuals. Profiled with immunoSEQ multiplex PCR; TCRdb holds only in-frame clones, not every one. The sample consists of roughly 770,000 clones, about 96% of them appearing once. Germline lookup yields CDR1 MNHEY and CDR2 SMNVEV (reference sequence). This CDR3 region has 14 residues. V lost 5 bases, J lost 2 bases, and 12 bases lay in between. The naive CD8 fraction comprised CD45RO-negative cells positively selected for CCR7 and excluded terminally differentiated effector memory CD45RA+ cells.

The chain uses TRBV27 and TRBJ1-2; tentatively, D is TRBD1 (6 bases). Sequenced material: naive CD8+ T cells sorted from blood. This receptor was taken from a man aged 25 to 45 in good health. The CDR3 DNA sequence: TGTGCCAGCAGTAGCTACAGGGTAAACTATGGCTACACCTTC. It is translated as CASSSYRVNYGYTF.